This T cell receptor (beta chain) derives from a study of blood T cell repertoires in COVID-19. Authors' analysis steps: Scientists estimated how many nucleated cells there were by amplifying reference gene primers. Data came from immunoSEQ multiplex PCR; TCRdb stores just in-frame clones and leaves some out. V, J and clone size are those of that table, while D and trimming were read from the DNA. Of 70,000 or so clones in the sample, about 88% are singletons; the top ten hold 1.3% to 1.5%. The CDR3 is made up of 15 amino acids. The V gene's germline CDR1 is SGHAT and CDR2 FQNNGV. V dropped 5 bases and J dropped 8; count of bases not matched to a gene: 6.

This TCR derives from a man aged 45-65 years with acute or convalescent COVID-19. The chain carries TRBV11-2 and TRBJ1-6; 10 bases are shared with TRBD1. Sequenced: peripheral blood. The CDR3 DNA reads TGTGCCAGCAGCCAACGACAGGGGGCATATTCACCCCTCCACTTT. Translated: CASSQRQGAYSPLHF. Supplemented by reference TRBV11-2 and TRBJ1-6, the full variable domain reads EAGVAQSPRYKIIEKRQSVAFWCNPISGHATLYWYQQILGQGPKLLIQFQNNGVVDDSQLPKDRFSAERLKGVDSTLKIQPAKLEDSAVYLCASSQRQGAYSPLHFGNGTRLTVT.